The clone carrying this TCR beta chain was picked up one time. The antigen remains unidentified. These data belong to a study of vaccination and CD4 T cells after COVID-19. Germline CDR1 and CDR2: LNHNV and YYDKDF (reference sequence). The J segment lost 4 bases and the V segment lost 0 bases, leaving 11 bases of the junction unmatched. The length of the CDR3 is 18 residues. Treatment defined: 10-day PBMC culture with coronavirus spike peptide pools or control peptides (ViraFEST assay). One should note that the unexposed donor's CD4+ T cells were collected before the COVID-19 pandemic (2011-2018). The Oncomine TCR Beta short-read assay sequenced DNA from cultured CD4+ T cells. Genomic DNA was drawn out of CD4+ T cells grown in culture. TCRdb used MiXCR to reprocess the PCR reads, holding one entry per CDR3 protein. The sample lists some 10,000 distinct CDR3 sequences; around 29% were seen once.

The chain uses TRBV15 and TRBJ2-1, with TRBD2 identical over 8 bases. Sequencing was performed on CD4+ T cells from blood, cultured in vitro. This TCR was recovered from a human donor in good health. CDR3 residues: CATSRDIPITGGYNEQFF. The CDR3 DNA follows: TGTGCCACCAGCAGAGATATCCCGATAACGGGAGGGTACAATGAGCAGTTCTTC.